Below, one T cell receptor (beta chain) is given with its context. This CDR3 has 16 amino acids. With 2 bases removed from V and 2 bases from J, the gap between germline ends came to 16 bases. The germline V gene encodes CDR1 KGHSY and CDR2 FQNENV. The data were taken from a study of blood T cell repertoires in COVID-19. Profiled with immunoSEQ multiplex PCR; TCRdb holds only in-frame clones, not every one. The top ten hold 3% to 3.5% of the sample, which has over 400,000 clones, approximately 85% seen once. The sequencing input was peripheral blood. The receptor was isolated from a human donor in a cohort sampled during active COVID-19. The chain uses TRBV16 and TRBJ2-7, with D maybe TRBD1 (5 bases). CDR3 sequence reads: CASSQPTADTTYEQYF. CDR3 in DNA: TGTGCCAGCAGCCAACCGACAGCTGACACAACCTACGAGCAGTACTTC.